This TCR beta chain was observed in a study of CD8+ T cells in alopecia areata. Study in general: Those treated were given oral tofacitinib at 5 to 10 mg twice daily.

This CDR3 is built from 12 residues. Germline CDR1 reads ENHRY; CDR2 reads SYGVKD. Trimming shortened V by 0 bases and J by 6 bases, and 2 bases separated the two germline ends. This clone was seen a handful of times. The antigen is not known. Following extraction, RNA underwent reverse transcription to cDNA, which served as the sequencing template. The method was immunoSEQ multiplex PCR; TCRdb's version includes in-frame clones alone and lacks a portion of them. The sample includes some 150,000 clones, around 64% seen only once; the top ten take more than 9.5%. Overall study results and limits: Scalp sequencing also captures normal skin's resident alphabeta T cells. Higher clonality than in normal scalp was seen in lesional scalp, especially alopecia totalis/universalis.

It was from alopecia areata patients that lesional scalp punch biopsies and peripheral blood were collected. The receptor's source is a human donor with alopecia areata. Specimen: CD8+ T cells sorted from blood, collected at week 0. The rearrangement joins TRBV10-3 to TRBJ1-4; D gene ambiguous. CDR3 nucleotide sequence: TGTGCCATCAGTGAGTCAGATGAAAAACTGTTTTTT. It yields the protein CAISESDEKLFF.